The clone carrying this T cell receptor (beta chain) has more than one count but fewer than ten. Its antigen is undetermined. In TCRdb, the 5' RACE reads were re-called with MiXCR into one record per CDR3 protein. The table has 500,000 to 700,000 distinct CDR3 sequences, 7% to 7.5% seen once. This entry comes from a study of identical twins. General study results and limits: Cross-sectional statistics, not tracking of the same donors, supported the conclusions. Memory repertoires showed no such pattern, whereas abundant cord blood beta clonotypes carried fewer insertions.

V shed 6 bases and J 4 bases; nucleotides not matched to a gene: 5. The CDR3 runs 13 residues. These data also formed part of another study, on yellow fever vaccine responses in identical twins.

The clonotype comes from a woman in her late teens or twenties in good health. The specimen was PBMCs. V is TRBV12-3 or TRBV12-4 and J is TRBJ2-7, with 8 bases identical to TRBD1. The CDR3 spells CASSGQGGYEQYV. The CDR3 bases are TGTGCCAGCAGCGGACAGGGAGGATACGAGCAGTACGTC.